This T cell receptor beta chain was captured by sequencing in a study of shared clonotypes between healthy human individuals. Method: immunoSEQ multiplex PCR; TCRdb's copy keeps in-frame clones and lacks some. The sample lists roughly 2 million clones, 85% to 95% occurring once. The CDR3 runs to 13 residues. V dropped 3 bases and J dropped 6 bases, with 11 bases sitting between them. Germline-derived CDR1 and CDR2 are SGHRS and YFSETQ. The sequence was obtained from a young man in good health. The chain combines TRBV5-1 with TRBJ2-3; D is unresolved. The sequencing sample was made of naive CD4+ T cells sorted from blood. Specified subset: CD45RA+ positively selected. As DNA, the CDR3 is TGCGCCAGCAGCTCGCCCGCGGCGGATACGCAGTATTTT. Encoded protein: CASSSPAADTQYF. The full variable domain, in which reference TRBV5-1 and TRBJ2-3 provide the parts outside the CDR3, is KAGVTQTPRYLIKTRGQQVTLSCSPISGHRSVSWYQQTPGQGLQFLFEYFSETQRNKGNFPGRFSGRQFSNSRSEMNVSTLELGDSALYLCASSSPAADTQYFGPGTRLTVL.